A selection of T cell receptor beta chains follows, all from one sample in a study of blood T cells in healthy people across ages. TCRdb re-derived calls from the 5' RACE reads in MiXCR, one entry per CDR3 protein. The table shows approximately 830,000 distinct CDR3 sequences, with around 62% occurring only once. The specimen was blood. Every receptor here comes from a man between 25 and 39 years old in good health. Each CDR3 is given with its conserved first and last residue. A D gene is named only where the DNA matches it firmly. A row's size may be missing; if present it is once, few, many or a size class.

abundance	v_gene	d_gene	j_gene	CDR3aa	CDR3nt
NA	TRBV14	NA	TRBJ2-3	CASSLLGAGTDTQYF	TGTGCCAGCAGCCTGCTTGGGGCCGGGACAGATACGCAGTATTTT
NA	TRBV10-3	NA	TRBJ1-2	CAISQTDNYGYTF	TGTGCCATCAGTCAGACAGATAACTATGGCTACACCTTC
once	TRBV5-5	TRBD1	TRBJ1-5	CASSTGTGGASNQPQHF	TGTGCCAGCAGCACGGGGACAGGGGGCGCGAGCAATCAGCCCCAGCATTTT
NA	TRBV29-1	NA	TRBJ2-7	CSVEERAGDEQYF	TGCAGCGTTGAGGAGAGGGCCGGGGACGAGCAGTACTTC
NA	TRBV7-9	TRBD1	TRBJ1-2	CASSPGWTGNTNYGYTF	TGTGCCAGCAGCCCCGGCTGGACAGGGAATACTAACTATGGCTACACCTTC
NA	TRBV3-1	NA	TRBJ2-5	CASSRLPGETQYF	TGTGCCAGCAGCCGACTACCGGGAGAGACCCAGTACTTC
NA	TRBV12-3/TRBV12-4	NA	TRBJ1-2	CASSLARQVYGYTF	TGTGCCAGCAGTTTAGCGCGTCAGGTCTATGGCTACACCTTC
NA	TRBV10-2	NA	TRBJ2-1	CASSESVQFF	TGCGCCAGCAGTGAGTCGGTGCAGTTCTTC
NA	TRBV7-8	NA	TRBJ2-5	CASSLEFNGDGRNEQYF	TGTGCCAGCAGCTTAGAATTTAATGGAGACGGACGCAATGAGCAGTACTTC
NA	TRBV7-9	NA	TRBJ2-3	CASSVLADTQYF	TGTGCCAGCAGCGTACTAGCAGATACGCAGTATTTT
few	TRBV6-5	NA	TRBJ1-1	CASSTNMNTEAFF	TGTGCCAGCAGCACCAATATGAACACTGAAGCTTTCTTT
NA	TRBV28	NA	TRBJ2-7	CASSFVAEQYF	TGTGCCAGCAGTTTCGTGGCCGAGCAGTACTTC
NA	TRBV25-1	NA	TRBJ1-5	CASRGDSQKGPQHF	TGTGCCAGCAGGGGAGACAGCCAGAAGGGGCCCCAGCATTTT
NA	TRBV9	NA	TRBJ2-3	CASSVKPVGTDTQYF	TGTGCCAGCAGCGTAAAGCCGGTGGGTACAGATACGCAGTATTTT
NA	TRBV20-1	TRBD1	TRBJ2-7	CSATTGAYEQYF	TGCAGTGCGACGACAGGGGCCTACGAGCAGTACTTC
NA	TRBV29-1	NA	TRBJ2-2	CSVGNTGELFF	TGCAGCGTTGGGAACACCGGGGAGCTGTTTTTT
NA	TRBV20-1	NA	TRBJ2-6	CSTGRQNSGANVLTF	TGCAGTACGGGACGCCAGAACTCTGGGGCCAACGTCCTGACTTTC
few	TRBV29-1	NA	TRBJ2-5	CSADSTQETQYF	TGCAGCGCGGACAGCACCCAAGAGACCCAGTACTTC
NA	TRBV3-1	TRBD2	TRBJ2-3	CASSQGSVRGGFTQYF	TGTGCCAGCAGCCAAGGTTCGGTGCGGGGGGGATTTACGCAGTATTTT
NA	TRBV29-1	NA	TRBJ2-7	CSVRDRGSVGEQYF	TGCAGCGTTCGCGATAGAGGATCGGTGGGCGAGCAGTACTTC
NA	TRBV6-5	TRBD1	TRBJ2-5	CASSSDRGRYF	TGTGCCAGCAGTTCGGACAGGGGACGGTACTTC
NA	TRBV7-9	NA	TRBJ2-7	CASSPPSVNEQYF	TGTGCCAGCAGCCCCCCGTCTGTGAACGAGCAGTACTTC
NA	TRBV30	NA	TRBJ2-7	CAGSRGYYEQYF	TGTGCCGGATCGAGGGGATACTACGAGCAGTACTTC
NA	TRBV9	TRBD2	TRBJ2-1	CASSSRDYPYEQFF	TGTGCCAGCAGCTCCCGGGACTATCCATATGAGCAGTTCTTC
NA	TRBV6-2/TRBV6-3	TRBD2	TRBJ2-1	CASRFVGGAGSYNEQFF	TGTGCCAGCAGATTCGTCGGGGGGGCGGGGTCCTACAATGAGCAGTTCTTC
NA	TRBV15	TRBD1	TRBJ2-3	CATSKGAGGDTQYF	TGTGCCACCAGCAAGGGTGCAGGGGGAGATACGCAGTATTTT
NA	TRBV4-3	NA	TRBJ2-3	CASSQVIGGLTDTQYF	TGCGCCAGCAGCCAAGTGATCGGAGGGCTCACAGATACGCAGTATTTT
few	TRBV12-3/TRBV12-4	NA	TRBJ2-5	CASSLFVQETQYF	TGTGCCAGCAGTTTATTCGTCCAAGAGACCCAGTACTTC